The clone carrying this TCR beta chain has more than one count but fewer than ten. The source of the sample is a study of T-cell memory formation after mild COVID-19. TCRdb passed the 5' RACE reads through MiXCR, listing each CDR3 protein once. The sample has some 300,000 distinct CDR3 sequences, 20% to 25% seen once; the top ten hold roughly a fifth. The J segment lost 6 bases and the V segment lost 5 bases, leaving 10 bases of the junction unmatched. Germline V gene lookup returns CDR1 SGHTA and CDR2 FQGNSA. The CDR3 is 15 amino acids. The chain couples TRBV7-2 to TRBJ1-2; 9 nucleotides line up with TRBD1. Sequencing was carried out using PBMCs or a T cell subset sorted from them (not recorded which). This receptor was identified in a man younger than 30 who had mild COVID-19 (a few samples of this study predate the infection). Cell type and time point are not known. The CDR3 DNA reads TGTGCCAGCAGCCCTAGACAGGGGGAAAGGAATGGCTACACCTTC. This codes for CASSPRQGERNGYTF.